The sequence of this TCR beta chain was determined in a study of shared clonotypes between healthy human individuals. Trimming took off 0 bases at V and 5 bases at J, with 10 bases between the two ends. CDR1 is MGHRA, CDR2 YSYEKL, per germline. This CDR3 has 14 residues. For sorted subsets, approximately 0.2 ug DNA per replicate equaled about 30,000 T cell genomes. The assay was immunoSEQ multiplex PCR, and TCRdb's table has in-frame clones only and misses some. The sample includes some 2,100,000 clones, around 95% seen only once; the top ten take approximately 0.13%. Sequenced sample: naive CD4+ T cells sorted from blood. Subset indicated: CD45RA+ positively selected. This clonotype originated in a man younger than 35 in good health. The V call is TRBV4-1, the J call TRBJ2-5; D might be TRBD1 or TRBD2, each matching 6 bases. CDR3 residues: CASSQDGGKETQYF. The CDR3, as DNA: TGCGCCAGCAGCCAAGACGGGGGCAAGGAGACCCAGTACTTC.